The present T cell receptor beta chain was sequenced within a study of cytomegalovirus exposure and HLA in healthy donors. Broader study findings: Analyzed later, most CMV-associated TCR beta chains appeared HLA-restricted. Productive rates of about 90% or about 30% were seen for most TCR beta V segments in an earlier analysis.

Germline V gene sequence: CDR1 MNHNY, CDR2 SVGAGI (reference sequence). Between the trimmed V and J ends, which lost 2 bases and 1 base, there was a span of 13 bases. The CDR3 has 16 amino acids. Vbeta (60) and Jbeta (13) primers were used in the PCR. Measured with immunoSEQ multiplex PCR; TCRdb has only the in-frame clones, and not every one. The sample has 110,000 or so clones; 70% to 80% are singletons. This clone was seen just once. Antigen: not known. The source material was PBMCs. The receptor comes from a woman in her 30s in good health and CMV-seropositive. V is TRBV6-6 and J is TRBJ2-3, with a possible D match to TRBD1 (5 bases). CDR3 nucleotides: TGTGCCAGCAGTTACCAAGGGGCGGTCGGCACAGATACGCAGTATTTT. Amino acid sequence: CASSYQGAVGTDTQYF.